The 17 T cell receptor beta chains below were found in one sample sequenced in a study of cytomegalovirus exposure and HLA in healthy donors. Libraries were prepared by immunoSEQ multiplex PCR; TCRdb keeps only in-frame clonotypes and omits some of them. The data show 300,000 or so clones, 88% seen once. What was sequenced was PBMCs. The receptors were gathered from a man aged 25-40 years in good health and CMV-seronegative.

V gene TRBV6-1 combines with J gene TRBJ2-7; 7 bases align to TRBD1. The junction had 6 bases not matched to a gene; V was cut back by 7 bases and J by 0 bases. The CDR3 sequence is 14 residues long. Germline CDR1 is MNHNS and CDR2 is SASEGT. For the CDR3, the DNA is TGTGCCAGCATGGGGACAGTGAGCTCCTACGAGCAGTACTTC. Its protein product is CASMGTVSSYEQYF.

This chain uses TRBV7-9 with TRBJ2-3, with D unresolved. Germline V CDR1 and CDR2: SEHNR, FQNEAQ (reference sequence). The ends were cut back, 6 bases at V and 5 bases at J, with 9 bases in the middle. The CDR3 totals 12 residues. CDR3 coding DNA: TGTGCCAGCAGTCCAACAGTAGATACGCAGTATTTT. Residues: CASSPTVDTQYF.

The chain employs TRBV4-2 and TRBJ1-2; possibly TRBD1 for D (5 bases). V was clipped by 0 bases and J by 2 bases, with 13 bases between them. The CDR3 has 16 residues. Germline V CDR1 and CDR2: LGHNA, YNFKEQ. CDR3 coding DNA: TGTGCCAGCAGCCAAGAAGTCCAGGGTAGAAACTATGGCTACACCTTC. Protein sequence: CASSQEVQGRNYGYTF.

The chain has TRBV7-9 and TRBJ1-1; 9 bases fit TRBD1. Germline assignment: CDR1 SEHNR and CDR2 FQNEAQ (reference sequence). The CDR3 consists of 15 residues. V was pared by 5 bases and J by 5 bases, with 9 bases of the junction left unmatched. This CDR3 is CASSTAGTGTTEAFF. The DNA for the CDR3 is TGTGCCAGCAGCACAGCCGGGACAGGGACGACTGAAGCTTTCTTT. Complete variable domain (other parts from reference TRBV7-9 and TRBJ1-1): DTGVSQNPRHKITKRGQNVTFRCDPISEHNRLYWYRQTLGQGPEFLTYFQNEAQLEKSRLLSDRFSAERPKGSFSTLEIQRTEQGDSAMYLCASSTAGTGTTEAFFGQGTRLTVV.

This clone appeared once. The chain couples TRBV5-1 to TRBJ1-1; the D gene is possibly TRBD1 (6 bases). The V and J ends lost 7 bases and 2 bases respectively, with 9 bases between them. Per the germline V gene, CDR1 is SGHRS and CDR2 is YFSETQ. CDR3 length equals 12 residues. For the CDR3, the DNA is TGCGCCAGCGGGACACTTAACACTGAAGCTTTCTTT. Its translation is CASGTLNTEAFF.

Comment on this clone: Other nucleotide sequences from this sample produce the same CDR3. This sequence joins TRBV9 and TRBJ1-5; 12 positions agree with TRBD1. This CDR3 is built from 15 residues. Germline CDR1 and CDR2: SGDLS and YYNGEE. V was pared by 5 bases and J by 4 bases, with 4 bases of the junction left unmatched. CDR3 region: CASSVGQGANQPQHF. The CDR3 DNA reads as TGTGCCAGCAGTGTGGGACAGGGGGCTAATCAGCCCCAGCATTTT.

The chain has TRBV10-3 and TRBJ1-2, with D maybe TRBD1 (6 bases). Germline CDR1 is ENHRY and CDR2 is SYGVKD. The V gene lost 6 bases and the J gene lost 4 bases, with 9 bases spanning the gap. This CDR3 spans 12 amino acids. The CDR3 nucleotides are TGTGCCATCAGGGAGACAGGCTATGGCTACACCTTC. It is translated as CAIRETGYGYTF.

The gene calls are TRBV6-1 and TRBJ2-5; 10 bases match TRBD2. In germline, CDR1 is MNHNS, CDR2 SASEGT. This CDR3 has 15 amino acids. Losses at the gene ends were 7 bases for V and 5 bases for J; bases not matched to a gene: 10. CDR3 in amino acids: CASKQRGGLGETQYF. For the CDR3, the DNA is TGTGCCAGCAAACAGCGGGGGGGCCTCGGGGAGACCCAGTACTTC.

This sequence joins TRBV4-3 and TRBJ2-3; 11 nucleotides match TRBD2. Looked up from germline, CDR1 is LGHNA and CDR2 is YSLEER. Trimming at V came to 0 bases and at J to 0 bases, leaving 5 bases not matched to a gene. The CDR3 contains 18 residues. CDR3 coding DNA: TGCGCCAGCAGCCAAGACGTAACTAGCGGGGGTAGCACAGATACGCAGTATTTT. Amino acids: CASSQDVTSGGSTDTQYF.

The chain joins TRBV5-6 to TRBJ2-3, with 7 bases that match TRBD1. CDR3 length equals 16 residues. Looked up from germline, CDR1 is SGHDT and CDR2 is YYEEEE. After removal of 4 bases from V and 4 bases from J, the junction contained 12 bases not matched to a gene. The CDR3, as DNA: TGTGCCAGCAGCCCCGTAACAGGGGAAGTTGCAGATACGCAGTATTTT. Amino acid sequence: CASSPVTGEVADTQYF. The entire variable domain, with the rest obtained from reference TRBV5-6 and TRBJ2-3, is as follows: DAGVTQSPTHLIKTRGQQVTLRCSPKSGHDTVSWYQQALGQGPQFIFQYYEEEERQRGNFPDRFSGHQFPNYSSELNVNALLLGDSALYLCASSPVTGEVADTQYFGPGTRLTVL.

The rearrangement uses TRBV10-2 and TRBJ2-1, with 7 nucleotides matching TRBD1. Trimming cost V 6 bases and J 8 bases; bases outside gene matches: 10. CDR3 length equals 14 residues. CDR1 is WSHSY and CDR2 is SAAADI in the germline V gene. The CDR3, as DNA: TGCGCCAGCAGCGACAGGGAAGGGTACCATGAGCAGTTCTTC. As protein: CASSDREGYHEQFF.

V gene TRBV5-4 combines with J gene TRBJ1-2; D is unclear. Trimming took 4 bases from V and 0 from J, leaving 10 bases between them. The CDR3 has 14 amino acids. CDR1 is SGHNT and CDR2 is YYREEE in the germline V gene (reference sequence). CDR3: CASSPGLANYGYTF. CDR3 nucleotide sequence: TGTGCCAGCAGCCCCGGCCTAGCTAACTATGGCTACACCTTC.

The chain uses TRBV15 and TRBJ1-1; D is perhaps TRBD1 (5 bases). Trimming pared 4 bases from V and 1 base from J, leaving 13 bases between. The length of the CDR3 is 15 residues. The germline gives CDR1 LNHNV, CDR2 YYDKDF (reference sequence). The CDR3: CATSIPTGPNTEAFF. In nucleotides, the CDR3 is TGTGCCACCAGCATCCCAACAGGTCCGAACACTGAAGCTTTCTTT.

V and J are TRBV6-5 and TRBJ2-5; maybe TRBD1 (6 bases). The CDR3 covers 13 residues. V lost 6 bases and J lost 5, with 13 bases in between. CDR1 is MNHEY and CDR2 is SVGAGI in the germline V gene. In DNA form, the CDR3 reads TGTGCCAGCAGAAACAGGGTCGGGGAGACCCAGTACTTC. This sequence encodes CASRNRVGETQYF.

The chain recombines TRBV10-2 with TRBJ2-6, with D possibly being TRBD1 (6 bases). V lost 7 bases to trimming and J lost 1 base, with 8 bases between them. CDR3 length: 14 residues. Germline V gene lookup returns CDR1 WSHSY and CDR2 SAAADI. CDR3 loop: CASTGQSGANVLTF. CDR3 nucleotides: TGCGCCAGCACCGGACAGTCTGGGGCCAACGTCCTGACTTTC.

The chain is built from TRBV18 and TRBJ1-5; D uncertain. This CDR3 region has 14 residues. Trimming left V 3 bases short and J 2 bases short, with 8 bases between. Germline V lookup: CDR1 KGHSH, CDR2 LQKENI. The CDR3, as DNA: TGTGCCAGCTCACCGCGGGGTGGCAATCAGCCCCAGCATTTT. Translating it yields CASSPRGGNQPQHF.

The gene calls are TRBV5-1 and TRBJ2-7, with D perhaps matching TRBD1 (6 bases). From germline, CDR1 is SGHRS and CDR2 YFSETQ. CDR3 size: 14 residues. V was cut by 7 bases and J by 1 base, with 15 bases left in between. The CDR3 reads CASSTGIGSYEQYF. Written as DNA, the CDR3 is TGCGCCAGCTCCACAGGGATCGGATCCTACGAGCAGTACTTC.